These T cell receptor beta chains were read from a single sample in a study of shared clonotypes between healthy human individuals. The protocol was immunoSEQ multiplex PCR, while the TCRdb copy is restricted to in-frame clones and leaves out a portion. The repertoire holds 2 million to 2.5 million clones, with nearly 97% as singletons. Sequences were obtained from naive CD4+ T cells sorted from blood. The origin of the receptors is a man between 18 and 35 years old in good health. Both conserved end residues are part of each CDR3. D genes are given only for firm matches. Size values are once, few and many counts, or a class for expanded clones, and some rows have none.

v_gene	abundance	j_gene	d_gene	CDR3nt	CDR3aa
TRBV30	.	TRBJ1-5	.	TGTGCCTGGAGTGAAGGGACATCCTTACTGGGCAATCAGCCCCAGCATTTT	CAWSEGTSLLGNQPQHF
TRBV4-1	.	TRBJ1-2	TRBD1	TGCGCCAGCAGCCACCCAGACAGGGCAGGCTATGGCTACACCTTC	CASSHPDRAGYGYTF
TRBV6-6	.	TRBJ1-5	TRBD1	TGTGCCAGCAGTCCCGGGACAGGGACCAATCAGCCCCAGCATTTT	CASSPGTGTNQPQHF
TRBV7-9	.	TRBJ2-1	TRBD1	TGTGCCAGCAGGACGGACAGGGGCCATTCCTACAATGAGCAGTTCTTC	CASRTDRGHSYNEQFF
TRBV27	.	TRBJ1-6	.	TGTGCCAGCACCAGCCTCGTCTCGAATTCACCCCTCCACTTT	CASTSLVSNSPLHF
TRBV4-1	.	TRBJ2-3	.	TGCGCCAGCAGCCATACTCAAGATGGCACAGATACGCAGTATTTT	CASSHTQDGTDTQYF
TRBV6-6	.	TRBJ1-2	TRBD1	TGTGCCAGCAGGGCCTCGGACAGGGGCTATGGCTACACCTTC	CASRASDRGYGYTF
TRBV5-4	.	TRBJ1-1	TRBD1	TGTGCCAGCAGCCCAACAGGGGGCGTCGCTGAAGCTTTCTTT	CASSPTGGVAEAFF
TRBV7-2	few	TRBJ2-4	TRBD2	TGTGCCAGCAGCCCCATAGCGGGAGGGAACATTCAGTACTTC	CASSPIAGGNIQYF
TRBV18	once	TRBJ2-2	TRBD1	TGTGCCAGCTCACCACTCCGGGACAGGGATACACCCGGGGAGCTGTTTTTT	CASSPLRDRDTPGELFF
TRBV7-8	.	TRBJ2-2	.	TGTGCCAGCAGCTGGAACGACAGGAACACCGGGGAGCTGTTTTTT	CASSWNDRNTGELFF
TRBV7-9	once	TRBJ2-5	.	TGTGCCAGCAGCCGAGGCGGAGAGCAAGAGACCCAGTACTTC	CASSRGGEQETQYF
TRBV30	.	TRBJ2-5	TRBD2	TGTGCCTGGAGGTTAGCGGGGACTGAGACCCAGTACTTC	CAWRLAGTETQYF
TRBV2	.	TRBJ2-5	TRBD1	TGTGCCAGCAGTGAAATGGCGTGGGGACAGGGGGGACAGACCCAGTACTTC	CASSEMAWGQGGQTQYF
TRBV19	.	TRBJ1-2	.	TGTGCCAGTAGTATATCGGACGGTGGCTACACCTTC	CASSISDGGYTF
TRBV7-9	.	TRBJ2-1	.	TGTGCCAGCAGCTTATTCGAGGGTAATGAGCAGTTCTTC	CASSLFEGNEQFF
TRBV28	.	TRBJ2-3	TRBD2	TGTGCCAGCAGTCTCTGGACTAGCGGGAGGGCAAGAGATACGCAGTATTTT	CASSLWTSGRARDTQYF
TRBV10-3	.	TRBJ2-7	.	TGTGCCATCAGGGGGGACGGGAACTCCTACGAGCAGTACTTC	CAIRGDGNSYEQYF
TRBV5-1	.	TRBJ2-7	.	TGCGCCAGCAGCTTGGCCTTTATAGGGGTCAACGAGCAGTACTTC	CASSLAFIGVNEQYF
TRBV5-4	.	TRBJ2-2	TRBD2	TGTGCCAGCAGCTTGGCGGGGCGGGGGACCTTGAACACCGGGGAGCTGTTTTTT	CASSLAGRGTLNTGELFF
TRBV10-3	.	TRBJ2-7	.	TGTGCCATCAGTGAGCCCGGCAGGGCAGGGTCCTACGAGCAGTACTTC	CAISEPGRAGSYEQYF
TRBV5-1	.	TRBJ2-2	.	TGCGCCAGCAGCTCAAGACAATGGTATGGGCCCGGGGAGCTGTTTTTT	CASSSRQWYGPGELFF
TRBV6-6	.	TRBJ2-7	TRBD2	TGTGCCAGCAGTTACCACGGGACTAGCGAGTACGAGCAGTACTTC	CASSYHGTSEYEQYF
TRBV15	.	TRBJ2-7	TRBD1	TGTGCCACCAGCGCGGACAGGGGTTACGAGCAGTACTTC	CATSADRGYEQYF
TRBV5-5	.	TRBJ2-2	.	TGTGCCAGCATCCCTGCGAACACCGGGGAGCTGTTTTTT	CASIPANTGELFF
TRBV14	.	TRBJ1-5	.	TGTGCCAGCAGCCCCCGGGGCCTGGATCAGCCCCAGCATTTT	CASSPRGLDQPQHF
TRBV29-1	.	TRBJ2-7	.	TGCAGCGTTTGCCGGGAGTCGTCGTACGAGCAGTACTTC	CSVCRESSYEQYF
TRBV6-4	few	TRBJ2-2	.	TGTGCCAGCGGTAGCGGAGATCGGACCGGGGAGCTGTTTTTT	CASGSGDRTGELFF
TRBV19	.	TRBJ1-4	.	TGTGCCAGTAGTCCCGAGGCCCCCAGGGCTGAAAAACTGTTTTTT	CASSPEAPRAEKLFF
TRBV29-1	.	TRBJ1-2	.	TGCAGCGACACTCAGGCCAACTATGGCTACACCTTC	CSDTQANYGYTF
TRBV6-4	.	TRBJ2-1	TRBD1	TGTGCCAGCAGACGGGACAGATCCTACAATGAGCAGTTCTTC	CASRRDRSYNEQFF
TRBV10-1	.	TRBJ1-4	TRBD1	TGCGCCAGCAGTGATAGGGACAGATCCGCCCCCCGAACTTTT	CASSDRDRSAPRTF
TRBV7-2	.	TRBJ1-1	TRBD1	TGTGCCAGCAGCTTAGCAGGGGGCGAGTGGACTGAAGCTTTCTTT	CASSLAGGEWTEAFF
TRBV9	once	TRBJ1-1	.	TGTGCCAGCAGCCCCGGGGGGCAGGTACGAACTGAAGCTTTCTTT	CASSPGGQVRTEAFF
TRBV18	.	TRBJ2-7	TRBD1	TGTGCCAGCTCCCCGGGACAGGGGGAAGGGTACTTC	CASSPGQGEGYF
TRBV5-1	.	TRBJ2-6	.	TGCGCCAGCAGCCAACAGGGCTCTGGGGCCAACGTCCTGACTTTC	CASSQQGSGANVLTF
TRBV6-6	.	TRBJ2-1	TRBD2	TGTGCCAGCAGGGCGACTAGCTTGGAGCAGTTCTTC	CASRATSLEQFF
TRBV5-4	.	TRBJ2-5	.	TGTGCCAGCAGTACCCTAACTAGCAGGGAGACCCAGTACTTC	CASSTLTSRETQYF
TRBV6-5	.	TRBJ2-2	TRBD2	TGTGCCAGCACTCTAGCGGGGGACACCGGGGAGCTGTTTTTT	CASTLAGDTGELFF
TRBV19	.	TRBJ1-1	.	TGTGCCAGTAGTTCCGACAGGAACACTGAAGCTTTCTTT	CASSSDRNTEAFF
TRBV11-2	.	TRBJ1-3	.	TGTGCCAGCAGGCTCCTTCGACAGGTCCTCTCCTCTGGAAACACCATATATTTT	CASRLLRQVLSSGNTIYF
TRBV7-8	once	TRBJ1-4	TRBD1	TGTGCCAGCAGCTTAGGTGGGACAGGGAGTGAAAAACTGTTTTTT	CASSLGGTGSEKLFF
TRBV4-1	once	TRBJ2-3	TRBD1	TGCGCCAGCAGCCGGGGACAGTCCACAGATACGCAGTATTTT	CASSRGQSTDTQYF
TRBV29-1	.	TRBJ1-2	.	TGCAGCGTTGAAGATCGTGCCGGTTCCGGCTATGGCTACACCTTC	CSVEDRAGSGYGYTF
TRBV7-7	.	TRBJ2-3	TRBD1	TGTGCTAGCAGCTTAGACAGGGGCACAGATACGCAGTATTTT	CASSLDRGTDTQYF
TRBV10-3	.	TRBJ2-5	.	TGTGCCATCAGTGATAGGGGAGGGGGTCAAGAGACCCAGTACTTC	CAISDRGGGQETQYF
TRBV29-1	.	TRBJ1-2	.	TGCAGCGTAGATACAGACTATGGCTACACCTTC	CSVDTDYGYTF
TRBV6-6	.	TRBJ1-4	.	TGTGCCAGCCGCAAGACAGCAACTAATGAAAAACTGTTTTTT	CASRKTATNEKLFF